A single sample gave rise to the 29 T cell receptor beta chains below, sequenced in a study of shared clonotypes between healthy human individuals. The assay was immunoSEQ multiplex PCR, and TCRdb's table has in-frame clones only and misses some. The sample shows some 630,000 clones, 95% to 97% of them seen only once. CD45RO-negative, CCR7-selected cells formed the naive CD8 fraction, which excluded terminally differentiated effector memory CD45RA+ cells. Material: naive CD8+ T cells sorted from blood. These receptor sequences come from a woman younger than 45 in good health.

The CDR3 sequence is CASRPTSGTTYEQYF. CDR3 DNA sequence: TGTGCCAGCAGGCCGACTAGCGGGACCACCTACGAGCAGTACTTC. The gene calls are TRBV6-5 and TRBJ2-7; 11 nucleotides align to TRBD2. The CDR3 runs to 15 residues. The junction had 6 bases not matched to a gene; V was cut back by 6 bases and J by 2 bases. Germline CDR1 reads MNHEY; CDR2 reads SVGAGI.

CDR3 sequence: CASSQVASNQPQHF. The CDR3, as DNA: TGCGCCAGCAGCCAAGTGGCGAGCAATCAGCCCCAGCATTTT. V is TRBV4-1 and J is TRBJ1-5; D is ambiguous. Per germline, CDR1 MGHRA and CDR2 YSYEKL. Trimming stripped 1 base from V and 1 base from J, with 5 bases between. The CDR3 extends over 14 amino acids.

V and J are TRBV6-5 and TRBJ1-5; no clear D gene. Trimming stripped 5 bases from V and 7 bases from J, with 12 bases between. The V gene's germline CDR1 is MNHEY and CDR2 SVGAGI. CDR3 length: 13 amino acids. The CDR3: CASSDGDRQPQHF. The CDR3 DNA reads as TGTGCCAGCAGTGACGGAGATAGGCAGCCCCAGCATTTT.

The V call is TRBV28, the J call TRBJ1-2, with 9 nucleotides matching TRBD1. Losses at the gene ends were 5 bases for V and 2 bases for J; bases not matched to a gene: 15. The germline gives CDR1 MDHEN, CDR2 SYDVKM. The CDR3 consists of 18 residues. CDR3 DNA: TGTGCCAGCAGTCCATATTACCCGGGACAGGGAGCGAACTATGGCTACACCTTC. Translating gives CASSPYYPGQGANYGYTF.

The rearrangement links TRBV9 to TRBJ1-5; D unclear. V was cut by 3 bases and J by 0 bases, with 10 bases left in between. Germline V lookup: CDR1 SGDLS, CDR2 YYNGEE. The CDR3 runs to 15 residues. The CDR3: CASSGGGYSNQPQHF. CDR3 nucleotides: TGTGCCAGCAGCGGGGGAGGATATAGCAATCAGCCCCAGCATTTT.

The CDR3 nucleotides are TGTGCCAGCAGCTCCGGACAGGGGGCTGAGGTTGGCTATGGCTACACCTTC. This codes for CASSSGQGAEVGYGYTF. The V call is TRBV28, the J call TRBJ1-2; 11 nucleotides align to TRBD1. This CDR3 spans 17 amino acids. Losses at the gene ends were 6 bases for V and 4 bases for J; bases not matched to a gene: 13. Per germline, CDR1 MDHEN and CDR2 SYDVKM.

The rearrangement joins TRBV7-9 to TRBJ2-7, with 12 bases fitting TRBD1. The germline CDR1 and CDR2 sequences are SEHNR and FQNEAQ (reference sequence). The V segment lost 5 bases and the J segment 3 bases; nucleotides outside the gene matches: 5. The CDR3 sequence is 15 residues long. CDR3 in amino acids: CASSPGQGANYEQYF. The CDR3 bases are TGTGCCAGCAGCCCGGGACAGGGGGCTAACTACGAGCAGTACTTC.

CDR3 DNA: TGTGCCAGCAGCGCCAGGACTAGCGTAACCTACGAGCAGTACTTC. It specifies CASSARTSVTYEQYF. The chain uses TRBV7-8 and TRBJ2-7; TRBD2 matches at 9 bases. This CDR3 comprises 15 residues. Germline V gene sequence: CDR1 SGHVS, CDR2 FQNEAQ. Trimming cost V 5 bases and J 2 bases; bases outside gene matches: 7.

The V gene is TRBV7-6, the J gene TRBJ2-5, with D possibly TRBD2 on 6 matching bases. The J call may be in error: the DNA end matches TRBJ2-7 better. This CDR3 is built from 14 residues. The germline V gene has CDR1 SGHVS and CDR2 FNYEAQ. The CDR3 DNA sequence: TGTGCCAGCAGCTTAGTGGAGGGTAGCTACGAGCAGTACTTC. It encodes CASSLVEGSYEQYF.

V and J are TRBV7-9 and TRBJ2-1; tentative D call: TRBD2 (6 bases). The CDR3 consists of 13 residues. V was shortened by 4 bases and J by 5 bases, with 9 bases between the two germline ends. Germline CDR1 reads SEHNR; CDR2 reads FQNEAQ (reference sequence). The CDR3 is CASSSGLNNEQFF. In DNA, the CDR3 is TGTGCCAGCAGCTCGGGACTTAACAATGAGCAGTTCTTC.

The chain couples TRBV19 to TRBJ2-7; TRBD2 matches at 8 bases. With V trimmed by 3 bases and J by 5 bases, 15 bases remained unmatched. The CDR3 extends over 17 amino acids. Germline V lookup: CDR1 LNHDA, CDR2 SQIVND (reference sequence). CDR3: CASSMVLAGPNPHEQYF. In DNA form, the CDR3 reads TGTGCCAGTAGTATGGTTTTAGCGGGACCTAACCCCCACGAGCAGTACTTC.

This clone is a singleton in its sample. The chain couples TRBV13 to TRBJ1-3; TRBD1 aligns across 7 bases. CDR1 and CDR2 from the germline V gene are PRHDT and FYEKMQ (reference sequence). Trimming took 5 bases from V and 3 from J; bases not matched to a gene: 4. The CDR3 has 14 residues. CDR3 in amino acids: CASSQGDYGNTIYF. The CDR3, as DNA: TGTGCCAGCAGCCAGGGGGACTATGGAAACACCATATATTTT. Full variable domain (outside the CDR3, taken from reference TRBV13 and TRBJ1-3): AAGVIQSPRHLIKEKRETATLKCYPIPRHDTVYWYQQGPGQDPQFLISFYEKMQSDKGSIPDRFSAQQFSDYHSELNMSSLELGDSALYFCASSQGDYGNTIYFGEGSWLTVV.

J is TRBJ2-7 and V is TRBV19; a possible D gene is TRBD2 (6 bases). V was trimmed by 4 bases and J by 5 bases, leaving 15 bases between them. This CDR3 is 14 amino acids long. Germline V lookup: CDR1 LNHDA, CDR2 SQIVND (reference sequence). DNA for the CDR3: TGTGCCAGTAGTACGGCCCCGGGGGTCCACGAGCAGTACTTC. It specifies CASSTAPGVHEQYF.

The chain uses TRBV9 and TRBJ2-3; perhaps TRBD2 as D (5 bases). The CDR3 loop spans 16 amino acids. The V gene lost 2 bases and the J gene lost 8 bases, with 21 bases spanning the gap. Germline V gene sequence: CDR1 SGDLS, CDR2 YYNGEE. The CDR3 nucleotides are TGTGCCAGCAGCGTGGGTCAGGCTTCCCCCGAGGGTACGCAGTATTTT. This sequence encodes CASSVGQASPEGTQYF. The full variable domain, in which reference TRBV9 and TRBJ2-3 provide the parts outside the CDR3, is DSGVTQTPKHLITATGQRVTLRCSPRSGDLSVYWYQQSLDQGLQFLIQYYNGEERAKGNILERFSAQQFPDLHSELNLSSLELGDSALYFCASSVGQASPEGTQYFGPGTRLTVL.

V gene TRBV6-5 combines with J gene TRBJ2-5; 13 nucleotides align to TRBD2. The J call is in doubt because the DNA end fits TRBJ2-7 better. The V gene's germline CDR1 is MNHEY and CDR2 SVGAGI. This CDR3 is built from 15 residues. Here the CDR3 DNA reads TGTGCCAGCAGCTACGGACTAGCGGGAGTAGACGAGCAGTACTTC. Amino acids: CASSYGLAGVDEQYF.

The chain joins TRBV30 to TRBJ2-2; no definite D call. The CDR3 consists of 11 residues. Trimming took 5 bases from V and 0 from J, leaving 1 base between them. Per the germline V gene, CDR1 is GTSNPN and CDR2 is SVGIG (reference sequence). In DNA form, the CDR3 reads TGTGCCTGGGCGAACACCGGGGAGCTGTTTTTT. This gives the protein CAWANTGELFF. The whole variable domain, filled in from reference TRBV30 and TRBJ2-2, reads SQTIHQWPATLVQPVGSPLSLECTVEGTSNPNLYWYRQAAGRGLQLLFYSVGIGQISSEVPQNLSASRPQDRQFILSSKKLLLSDSGFYLCAWANTGELFFGEGSRLTVL.

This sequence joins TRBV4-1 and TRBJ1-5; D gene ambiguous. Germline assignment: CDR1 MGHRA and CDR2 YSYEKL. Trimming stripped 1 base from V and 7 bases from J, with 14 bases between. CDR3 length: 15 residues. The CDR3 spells CASSQGPTLGQPQHF. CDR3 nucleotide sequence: TGCGCCAGCAGCCAAGGACCGACTTTGGGCCAGCCCCAGCATTTT.

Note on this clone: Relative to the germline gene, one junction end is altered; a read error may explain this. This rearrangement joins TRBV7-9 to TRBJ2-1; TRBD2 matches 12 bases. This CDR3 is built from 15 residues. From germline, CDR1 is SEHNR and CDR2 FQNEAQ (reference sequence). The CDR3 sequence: CASSLAGGYLNEQFF. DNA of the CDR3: TGTGCCAGCAGCCTAGCGGGAGGGTATTTGAATGAGCAGTTCTTC. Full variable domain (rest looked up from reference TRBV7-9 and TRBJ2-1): DTGVSQNPRHKITKRGQNVTFRCDPISEHNRLYWYRQTLGQGPEFLTYFQNEAQLEKSRLLSDRFSAERPKGSFSTLEIQRTEQGDSAMYLCASSLAGGYLNEQFFGPGTRLTVL.

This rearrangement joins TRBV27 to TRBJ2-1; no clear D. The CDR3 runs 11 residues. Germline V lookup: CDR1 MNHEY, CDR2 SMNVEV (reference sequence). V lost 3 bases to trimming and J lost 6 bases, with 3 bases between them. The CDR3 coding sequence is TGTGCCAGCAGTTTTATCAATGAGCAGTTCTTC. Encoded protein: CASSFINEQFF.

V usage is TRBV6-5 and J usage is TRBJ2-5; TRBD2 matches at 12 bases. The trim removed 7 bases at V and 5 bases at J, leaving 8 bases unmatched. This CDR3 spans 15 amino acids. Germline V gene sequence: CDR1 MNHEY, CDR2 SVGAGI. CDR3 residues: CASTSTSGSGETQYF. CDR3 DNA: TGTGCCAGCACCTCGACTAGCGGGAGTGGCGAGACCCAGTACTTC.

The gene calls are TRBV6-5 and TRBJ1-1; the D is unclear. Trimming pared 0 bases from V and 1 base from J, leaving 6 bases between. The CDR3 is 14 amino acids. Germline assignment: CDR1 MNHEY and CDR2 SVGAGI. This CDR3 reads CASSYSDSNTEAFF. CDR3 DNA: TGTGCCAGCAGTTACTCTGATTCGAACACTGAAGCTTTCTTT.

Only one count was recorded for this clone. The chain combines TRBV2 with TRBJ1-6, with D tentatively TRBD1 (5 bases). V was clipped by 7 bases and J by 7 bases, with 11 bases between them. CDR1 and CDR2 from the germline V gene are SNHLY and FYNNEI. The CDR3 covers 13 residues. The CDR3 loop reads CASMQGRNSPLHF. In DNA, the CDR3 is TGTGCCAGCATGCAGGGTAGGAATTCACCCCTCCACTTT.

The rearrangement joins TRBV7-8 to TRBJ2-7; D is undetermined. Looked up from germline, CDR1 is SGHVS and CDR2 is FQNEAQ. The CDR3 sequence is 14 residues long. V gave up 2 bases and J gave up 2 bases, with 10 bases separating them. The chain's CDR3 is CASSLPGRAYEQYF. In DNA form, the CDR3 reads TGTGCCAGCAGCTTACCGGGCAGAGCCTACGAGCAGTACTTC.

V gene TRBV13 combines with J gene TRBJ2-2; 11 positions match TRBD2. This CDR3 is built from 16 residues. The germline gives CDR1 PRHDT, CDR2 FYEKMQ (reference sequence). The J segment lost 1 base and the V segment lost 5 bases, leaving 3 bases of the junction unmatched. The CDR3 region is CASSPGLAGNTGELFF. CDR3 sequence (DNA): TGTGCCAGCAGCCCCGGACTAGCGGGGAACACCGGGGAGCTGTTTTTT.

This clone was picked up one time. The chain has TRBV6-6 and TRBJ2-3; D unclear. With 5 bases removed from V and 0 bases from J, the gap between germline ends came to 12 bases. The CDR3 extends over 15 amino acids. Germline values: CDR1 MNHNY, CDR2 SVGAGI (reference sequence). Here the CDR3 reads CASSTGLPSTDTQYF. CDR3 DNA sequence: TGTGCCAGCAGTACGGGTCTTCCTAGCACAGATACGCAGTATTTT.

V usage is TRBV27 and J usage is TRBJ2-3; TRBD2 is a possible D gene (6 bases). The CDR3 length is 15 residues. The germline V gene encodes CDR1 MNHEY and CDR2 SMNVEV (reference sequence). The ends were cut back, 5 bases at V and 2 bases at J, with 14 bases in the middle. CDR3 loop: CASSTRDSYTDTQYF. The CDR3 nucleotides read TGTGCCAGCAGTACACGGGACTCCTACACAGATACGCAGTATTTT.

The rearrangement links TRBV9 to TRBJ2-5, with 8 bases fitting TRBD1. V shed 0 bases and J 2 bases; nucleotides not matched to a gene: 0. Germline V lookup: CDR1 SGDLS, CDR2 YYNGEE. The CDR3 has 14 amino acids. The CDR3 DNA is TGTGCCAGCAGCGTAGACAGGGGGCAAGAGACCCAGTACTTC. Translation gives CASSVDRGQETQYF.

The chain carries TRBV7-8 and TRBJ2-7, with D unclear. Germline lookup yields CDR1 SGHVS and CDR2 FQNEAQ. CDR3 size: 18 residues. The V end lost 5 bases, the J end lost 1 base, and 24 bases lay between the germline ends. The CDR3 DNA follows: TGTGCCAGCAGCCCCTCCCCCGCAAGAGGAATTTTGTCCTACGAGCAGTACTTC. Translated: CASSPSPARGILSYEQYF.

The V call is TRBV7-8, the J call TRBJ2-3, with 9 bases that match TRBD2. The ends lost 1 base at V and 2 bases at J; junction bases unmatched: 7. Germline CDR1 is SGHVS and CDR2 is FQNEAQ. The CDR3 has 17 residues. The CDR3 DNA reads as TGTGCCAGCAGCTTAGAGGCTAGCGGGACCCCCACAGATACGCAGTATTTT. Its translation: CASSLEASGTPTDTQYF.